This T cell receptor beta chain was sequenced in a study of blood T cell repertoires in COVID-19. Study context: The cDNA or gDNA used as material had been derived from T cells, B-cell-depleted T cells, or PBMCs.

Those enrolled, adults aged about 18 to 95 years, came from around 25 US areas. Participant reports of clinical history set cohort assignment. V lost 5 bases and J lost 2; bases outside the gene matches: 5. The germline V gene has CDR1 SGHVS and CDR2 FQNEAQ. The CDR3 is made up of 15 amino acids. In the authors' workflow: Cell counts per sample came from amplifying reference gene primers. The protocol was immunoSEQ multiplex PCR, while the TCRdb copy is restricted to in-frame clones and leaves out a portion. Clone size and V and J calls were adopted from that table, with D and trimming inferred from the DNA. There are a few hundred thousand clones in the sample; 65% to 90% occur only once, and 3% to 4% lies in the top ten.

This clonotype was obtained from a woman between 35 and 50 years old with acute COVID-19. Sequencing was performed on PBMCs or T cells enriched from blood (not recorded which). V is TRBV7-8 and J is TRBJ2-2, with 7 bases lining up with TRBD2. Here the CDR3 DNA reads TGTGCCAGCAGCGGAAGCGGGGTTAACACCGGGGAGCTGTTTTTT. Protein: CASSGSGVNTGELFF.